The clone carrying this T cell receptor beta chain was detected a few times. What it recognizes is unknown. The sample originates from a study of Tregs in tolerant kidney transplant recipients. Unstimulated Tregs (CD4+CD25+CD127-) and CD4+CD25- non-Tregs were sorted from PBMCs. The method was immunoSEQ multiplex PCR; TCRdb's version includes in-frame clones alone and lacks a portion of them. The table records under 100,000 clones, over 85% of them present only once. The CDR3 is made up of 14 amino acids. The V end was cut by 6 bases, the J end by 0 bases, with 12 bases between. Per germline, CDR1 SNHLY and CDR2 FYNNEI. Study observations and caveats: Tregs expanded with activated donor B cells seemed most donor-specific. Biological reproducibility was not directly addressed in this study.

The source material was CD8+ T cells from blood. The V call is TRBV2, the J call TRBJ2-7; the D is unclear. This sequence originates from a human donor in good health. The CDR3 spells CASSPSRPSYEQYF. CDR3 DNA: TGTGCCAGCAGCCCGTCACGGCCCTCCTACGAGCAGTACTTC.